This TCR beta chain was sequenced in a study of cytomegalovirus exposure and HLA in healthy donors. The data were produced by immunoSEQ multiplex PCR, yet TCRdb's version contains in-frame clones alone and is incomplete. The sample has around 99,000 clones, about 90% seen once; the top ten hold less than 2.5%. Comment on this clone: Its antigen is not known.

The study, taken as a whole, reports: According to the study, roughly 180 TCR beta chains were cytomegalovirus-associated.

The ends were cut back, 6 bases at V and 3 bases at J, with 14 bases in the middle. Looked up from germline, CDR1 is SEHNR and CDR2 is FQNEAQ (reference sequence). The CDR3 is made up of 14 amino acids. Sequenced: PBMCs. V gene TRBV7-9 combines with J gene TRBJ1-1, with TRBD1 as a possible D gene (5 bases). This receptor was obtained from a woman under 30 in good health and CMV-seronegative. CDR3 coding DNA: TGTGCCAGCAGAACCCGAGGAGGGGACACTGAAGCTTTCTTT. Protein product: CASRTRGGDTEAFF.